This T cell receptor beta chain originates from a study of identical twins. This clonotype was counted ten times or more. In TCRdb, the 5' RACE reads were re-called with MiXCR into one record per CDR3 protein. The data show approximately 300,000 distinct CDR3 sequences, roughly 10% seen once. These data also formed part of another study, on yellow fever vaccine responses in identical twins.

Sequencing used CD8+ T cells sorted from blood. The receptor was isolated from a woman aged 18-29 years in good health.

The CDR3 protein is CASSKDNSGSSSKNIQYF. The CDR3 nucleotides are TGTGCCAGCAGCAAAGATAATAGCGGGAGCTCATCCAAAAACATTCAGTACTTC. This rearrangement joins TRBV21-1 to TRBJ2-4; the listed D gene, TRBD2, was not tested against the DNA. TRBV21-1 is a known pseudogene. This CDR3 is 18 amino acids long.